A selection of T cell receptor beta chains follows, all from one sample in a study of T cell responses to AZD1222 COVID-19 vaccine. The table came from immunoSEQ multiplex PCR; TCRdb's copy has only in-frame clones and leaves some out. The table lists approximately 220,000 clones, 85% to 95% of them singletons. The sample here was peripheral blood, taken on day 0 of MenACWY control vaccination. The receptors originated from an adult in good health. The CDR3 runs from the conserved cysteine through the conserved F or W. A D gene is named only where the DNA matches it firmly. The size of a clone is reported for some rows only, either as once, few or many, or as a class for expanded clones.

CDR3: CASSQGDGRAGYGYTF
DNA: TGCGCCAGCAGCCAAGGGGACGGCAGGGCGGGATATGGCTACACCTTC
J: TRBJ1-2
size: -
V: TRBV4-3
D: -

CDR3: CASSPSWGGPDTQYF
DNA: TGTGCCAGCAGCCCCTCTTGGGGCGGGCCAGATACGCAGTATTTT
J: TRBJ2-3
size: -
V: TRBV3-1/TRBV3-2
D: -

CDR3: CASSLYGMRDTQYF
DNA: TGTGCCAGCAGCTTGTATGGGATGCGAGATACGCAGTATTTT
J: TRBJ2-3
size: -
V: TRBV5-4
D: -

CDR3: CASSVGTAYNSPLHF
DNA: TGTGCCAGCAGCGTAGGGACAGCCTATAATTCACCCCTCCACTTT
J: TRBJ1-6
size: once
V: TRBV7-9
D: TRBD1

CDR3: CASSIRGEGSYNEQFF
DNA: TGTGCCAGTAGTATACGAGGGGAGGGTTCCTACAATGAGCAGTTCTTC
J: TRBJ2-1
size: -
V: TRBV19
D: TRBD2

CDR3: CASSLNLNTEAFF
DNA: TGCGCCAGCAGCTTGAACCTAAACACTGAAGCTTTCTTT
J: TRBJ1-1
size: -
V: TRBV5-1
D: -

CDR3: CASSAQGAAYEQYF
DNA: TGTGCCAGCAGCGCACAGGGGGCGGCCTACGAGCAGTACTTC
J: TRBJ2-7
size: -
V: TRBV5-6
D: TRBD1

CDR3: CASISNTGELFF
DNA: TGTGCCAGCATCTCGAACACCGGGGAGCTGTTTTTT
J: TRBJ2-2
size: -
V: TRBV28
D: -

CDR3: CASRPEQGSSPLHF
DNA: TGCGCCAGCAGACCTGAACAGGGGAGCTCACCCCTCCACTTT
J: TRBJ1-6
size: -
V: TRBV5-1
D: TRBD1

CDR3: CASSSDRAYGYTF
DNA: TGTGCCAGCTCATCTGACAGGGCCTATGGCTACACCTTC
J: TRBJ1-2
size: -
V: TRBV18
D: TRBD1

CDR3: CASSLVGRGNSPLHF
DNA: TGTGCCAGCAGCTTAGTTGGCAGGGGAAATTCACCCCTCCACTTT
J: TRBJ1-6
size: few
V: TRBV7-2
D: -

CDR3: CASSSKHRSGAEAFF
DNA: TGTGCCAGCAGTTCCAAACATAGGAGCGGCGCTGAAGCTTTCTTT
J: TRBJ1-1
size: -
V: TRBV6-5
D: -

CDR3: CASSWTDGSYGYTF
DNA: TGCGCCAGCAGCTGGACGGACGGAAGCTATGGCTACACCTTC
J: TRBJ1-2
size: -
V: TRBV5-1
D: -

CDR3: CASTGTEANTEAFF
DNA: TGTGCCAGCACCGGGACAGAAGCGAACACTGAAGCTTTCTTT
J: TRBJ1-1
size: -
V: TRBV28
D: TRBD1

CDR3: CATADLNYGYTF
DNA: TGTGCCACCGCGGATCTTAACTATGGCTACACCTTC
J: TRBJ1-2
size: -
V: TRBV3-1/TRBV3-2
D: -

CDR3: CASSPQVESPLHF
DNA: TGTGCCAGCAGTCCACAGGTGGAATCACCCCTCCACTTT
J: TRBJ1-6
size: -
V: TRBV12-3/TRBV12-4
D: -

CDR3: CASSGDRGIKKLFF
DNA: TGTGCCAGCAGCGGGGACAGGGGAATAAAAAAACTGTTTTTT
J: TRBJ1-4
size: -
V: TRBV2
D: TRBD1

CDR3: CASSGLGHYNSPLHF
DNA: TGTGCCAGCAGTGGTTTGGGACACTATAATTCACCCCTCCACTTT
J: TRBJ1-6
size: -
V: TRBV2
D: -

CDR3: CAWSYLGSGNTIYF
DNA: TGTGCCTGGAGTTACTTAGGGTCTGGAAACACCATATATTTT
J: TRBJ1-3
size: once
V: TRBV30
D: -

CDR3: CATSRAQGHGYTF
DNA: TGTGCCACCAGCAGAGCCCAGGGACATGGCTACACCTTC
J: TRBJ1-2
size: -
V: TRBV15
D: -

CDR3: CASSQDPLGGVYTF
DNA: TGCGCCAGCAGCCAAGACCCCCTCGGGGGGGTCTACACCTTC
J: TRBJ1-2
size: -
V: TRBV4-3
D: -

CDR3: CAISPRGGWTDTQYF
DNA: TGTGCCATCAGTCCGCGGGGGGGCTGGACAGATACGCAGTATTTT
J: TRBJ2-3
size: -
V: TRBV10-3
D: TRBD2

CDR3: CASSLNRGRTGELFF
DNA: TGTGCCAGCAGCCTCAACAGGGGTAGGACCGGGGAGCTGTTTTTT
J: TRBJ2-2
size: -
V: TRBV2
D: TRBD1

CDR3: CASSKFRRPGYGYTF
DNA: TGTGCCAGCAGCAAATTTAGAAGGCCTGGCTATGGCTACACCTTC
J: TRBJ1-2
size: -
V: TRBV21-1
D: -

CDR3: CATSREINEKLFF
DNA: TGTGCCACCAGCAGAGAGATAAATGAAAAACTGTTTTTT
J: TRBJ1-4
size: -
V: TRBV15
D: -

CDR3: CASSPQVHGNQPQHF
DNA: TGTGCCAGCAGCCCCCAGGTCCACGGCAATCAGCCCCAGCATTTT
J: TRBJ1-5
size: once
V: TRBV7-8
D: -

CDR3: CASAIRLAGTDTQYF
DNA: TGTGCCAGTGCAATTCGACTAGCGGGCACAGATACGCAGTATTTT
J: TRBJ2-3
size: -
V: TRBV19
D: TRBD2

CDR3: CASSESSRTSGANVLTF
DNA: TGCGCCAGCAGTGAGTCTTCTAGGACCTCTGGGGCCAACGTCCTGACTTTC
J: TRBJ2-6
size: -
V: TRBV10-2
D: -

CDR3: CASSPATGGLWNEQFF
DNA: TGTGCCAGCTCACCAGCGACAGGGGGCTTATGGAATGAGCAGTTCTTC
J: TRBJ2-1
size: -
V: TRBV18
D: TRBD1

CDR3: CASSRAGGRTFF
DNA: TGTGCCAGTAGCAGAGCGGGGGGGCGAACGTTCTTC
J: TRBJ2-1
size: -
V: TRBV19
D: TRBD2

CDR3: CASSERKKPTGELFF
DNA: TGTGCCAGCAGTGAACGAAAGAAACCCACCGGGGAGCTGTTTTTT
J: TRBJ2-2
size: -
V: TRBV6-1
D: -

CDR3: CASSLMSGRRPSTDTQYF
DNA: TGTGCCAGCAGTTTAATGTCCGGCAGGCGGCCTAGCACAGATACGCAGTATTTT
J: TRBJ2-3
size: -
V: TRBV27
D: -

CDR3: CASSAPRDGYTF
DNA: TGTGCCAGTAGTGCCCCCCGAGATGGCTACACCTTC
J: TRBJ1-2
size: -
V: TRBV19
D: -

CDR3: CASSRQGFSNQPQHF
DNA: TGTGCCAGCAGCAGACAGGGGTTTAGCAATCAGCCCCAGCATTTT
J: TRBJ1-5
size: -
V: TRBV7-2
D: TRBD1

CDR3: CASSLDGQINSPLHF
DNA: TGTGCCAGCAGCTTAGACGGACAGATAAATTCACCCCTCCACTTT
J: TRBJ1-6
size: -
V: TRBV7-2
D: -

CDR3: CASSLEVTGGEQYF
DNA: TGTGCCAGCAGCTTAGAGGTCACAGGGGGCGAGCAGTACTTC
J: TRBJ2-7
size: -
V: TRBV7-9
D: TRBD1

CDR3: CASSPSGQGRINYGYTF
DNA: TGTGCCAGCTCACCAAGTGGACAGGGAAGGATTAACTATGGCTACACCTTC
J: TRBJ1-2
size: -
V: TRBV18
D: TRBD1

CDR3: CASSYLSGGAGETQYF
DNA: TGTGCCAGCAGTTACTTGAGCGGGGGGGCCGGTGAGACCCAGTACTTC
J: TRBJ2-5
size: -
V: TRBV6-2/TRBV6-3
D: TRBD2

CDR3: CASRIPQGIGNEQFF
DNA: TGTGCCAGCAGAATCCCACAGGGGATCGGTAATGAGCAGTTCTTC
J: TRBJ2-1
size: -
V: TRBV6-5
D: TRBD1